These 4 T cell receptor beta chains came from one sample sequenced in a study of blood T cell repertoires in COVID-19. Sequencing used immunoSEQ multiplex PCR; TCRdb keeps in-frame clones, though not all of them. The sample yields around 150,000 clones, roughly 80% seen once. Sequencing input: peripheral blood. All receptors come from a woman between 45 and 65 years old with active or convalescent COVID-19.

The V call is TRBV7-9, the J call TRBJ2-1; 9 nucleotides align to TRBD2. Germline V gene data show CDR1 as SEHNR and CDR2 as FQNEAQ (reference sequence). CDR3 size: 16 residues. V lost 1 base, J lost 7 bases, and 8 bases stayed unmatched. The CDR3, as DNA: TGTGCCAGCAGCTTAGTCTTAGCGGGGGCAGGGAATGAGCAGTTCTTC. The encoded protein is CASSLVLAGAGNEQFF. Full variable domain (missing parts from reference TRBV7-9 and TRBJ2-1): DTGVSQNPRHKITKRGQNVTFRCDPISEHNRLYWYRQTLGQGPEFLTYFQNEAQLEKSRLLSDRFSAERPKGSFSTLEIQRTEQGDSAMYLCASSLVLAGAGNEQFFGPGTRLTVL.

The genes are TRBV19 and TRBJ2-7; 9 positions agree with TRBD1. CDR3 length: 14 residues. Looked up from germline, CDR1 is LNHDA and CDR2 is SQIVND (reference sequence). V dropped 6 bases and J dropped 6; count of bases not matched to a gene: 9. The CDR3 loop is CASSIGQGNREQYF. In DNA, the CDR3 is TGTGCCAGTAGCATCGGACAGGGGAACCGCGAGCAGTACTTC. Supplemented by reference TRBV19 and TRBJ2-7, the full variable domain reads DGGITQSPKYLFRKEGQNVTLSCEQNLNHDAMYWYRQDPGQGLRLIYYSQIVNDFQKGDIAEGYSVSREKKESFPLTVTSAQKNPTAFYLCASSIGQGNREQYFGPGTRLTVT.

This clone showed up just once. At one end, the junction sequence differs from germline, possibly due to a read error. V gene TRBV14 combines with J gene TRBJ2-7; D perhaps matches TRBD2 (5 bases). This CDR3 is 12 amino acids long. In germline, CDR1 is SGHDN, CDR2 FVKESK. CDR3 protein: CASSQDIGNPNF. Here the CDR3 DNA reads TGTGCCAGCAGCCAAGATATCGGGAATCCGAACTTC.

CDR3 in amino acids: CASSPGRGGSYNSPLHF. CDR3 bases: TGCGCCAGCAGCCCGGGCAGAGGGGGCTCCTATAATTCACCCCTCCACTTT. V gene TRBV5-1 combines with J gene TRBJ1-6; weak D call: TRBD1 (6 bases). Deletions cut 4 bases from V and 0 bases from J, with 14 bases between. CDR1 is SGHRS, CDR2 YFSETQ, per germline. CDR3 size: 17 residues.